One and the same sample provided the 31 T cell receptor beta chains below, sequenced in a study of graft-versus-host responses after intestinal transplantation. Their antigens are not known. Sequencing used immunoSEQ multiplex PCR; TCRdb keeps in-frame clones, though not all of them. The sample has over 100,000 clones; approximately 94% are singletons. The source was unstimulated CD4+ T cells sorted from spleen or lymph node cells, collected before transplant. The receptor set was obtained from a human donor who was the organ donor for an intestinal transplant.

The V and J genes are TRBV30 and TRBJ1-3; no clear D. Looked up from germline, CDR1 is GTSNPN and CDR2 is SVGIG (reference sequence). The CDR3 covers 14 residues. V lost 0 bases to trimming and J lost 2 bases, with 8 bases between them. The CDR3 DNA follows: TGTGCCTGGAGTGTCGGCAGTACTGGAAACACCATATATTTT. Translating it yields CAWSVGSTGNTIYF.

As DNA, the CDR3 is TGTGCCAGCAGCCCCGGAGGGAAGGGGAAGTTTGATGAGCAGTTCTTC. Translating it yields CASSPGGKGKFDEQFF. This sequence joins TRBV7-3 and TRBJ2-1, with a possible D match to TRBD2 (6 bases). The CDR3 spans 16 residues. V was trimmed by 5 bases and J by 8 bases, leaving 22 bases between them. The germline CDR1 and CDR2 sequences are SGHTA and FQGTGA. The variable domain in full, with the rest retrieved from reference TRBV7-3 and TRBJ2-1, is GAGVSQTPSNKVTEKGKYVELRCDPISGHTALYWYRQSLGQGPEFLIYFQGTGAADDSGLPNDRFFAVRPEGSVSTLKIQRTERGDSAVYLCASSPGGKGKFDEQFFGPGTRLTVL.

The chain has TRBV5-1 and TRBJ2-2; 10 bases fit TRBD1. CDR1 is SGHRS and CDR2 is YFSETQ in the germline V gene. J was trimmed by 3 bases and V by 5 bases; bases with no gene match: 4. This CDR3 is 15 amino acids long. The chain's CDR3 is CASSTGTGDTGELFF. In DNA form, the CDR3 reads TGCGCCAGCAGTACCGGGACAGGGGACACCGGGGAGCTGTTTTTT.

This chain joins TRBV15 and TRBJ2-3, with D possibly called TRBD1 or TRBD2 (5 bases each). CDR1 LNHNV and CDR2 YYDKDF come from the germline V gene (reference sequence). There are 15 residues in the CDR3. Between the trimmed V and J ends, which lost 1 base and 2 bases, there was a span of 10 bases. The CDR3 nucleotides read TGTGCCACCAGCAGAGGCAGGGACCCCACAGATACGCAGTATTTT. Translated: CATSRGRDPTDTQYF.

This rearrangement joins TRBV7-9 to TRBJ2-1; D possibly corresponds to TRBD1 (5 bases). CDR3 length: 13 residues. The ends were cut back, 5 bases at V and 4 bases at J, with 9 bases in the middle. Germline CDR1 reads SEHNR; CDR2 reads FQNEAQ (reference sequence). The CDR3 nucleotides read TGTGCCAGCAGCCAGGGCCCTTACAATGAGCAGTTCTTC. It translates to CASSQGPYNEQFF.

This chain uses TRBV4-1 with TRBJ2-2; TRBD2 agrees at 7 bases. The V gene end was trimmed by 1 base and the J gene end by 3 bases; junction bases not matched to a gene: 2. The CDR3 extends over 15 amino acids. The germline CDR1 and CDR2 sequences are MGHRA and YSYEKL. The CDR3 bases are TGCGCCAGCAGCCAAGGACTAGCAGACACCGGGGAGCTGTTTTTT. This sequence encodes CASSQGLADTGELFF.

The rearrangement links TRBV6-5 to TRBJ2-5, with D hard to call. Germline V gives CDR1 MNHEY, CDR2 SVGAGI. Between the trimmed V and J ends, which lost 0 bases and 4 bases, there was a span of 9 bases. This CDR3 has 14 amino acids. The CDR3 loop is CASSYSFQLETQYF. For the CDR3, the DNA is TGTGCCAGCAGTTACTCGTTTCAATTAGAGACCCAGTACTTC.

The V gene is TRBV20-1, the J gene TRBJ2-3, with D maybe TRBD1 (6 bases). Trimming removed 7 bases from V and 5 bases from J, with 10 bases in between. Germline lookup yields CDR1 DFQATT and CDR2 SNEGSKA (reference sequence). The CDR3 loop spans 11 amino acids. The CDR3 DNA is TGCAGTGGGGCGACAGGAGATACGCAGTATTTT. It encodes CSGATGDTQYF.

The V and J genes are TRBV20-1 and TRBJ1-4; perhaps TRBD1 as D (5 bases). CDR1 and CDR2 (germline): DFQATT, SNEGSKA (reference sequence). This CDR3 has 11 amino acids. V was clipped by 6 bases and J by 5 bases, with 7 bases between them. The CDR3 DNA follows: TGCAGTGCCCGGACAAATGAAAAACTGTTTTTT. Amino acids: CSARTNEKLFF.

V usage is TRBV28 and J usage is TRBJ1-5; 10 bases are a match to TRBD1. J was trimmed by 7 bases and V by 5 bases; bases with no gene match: 8. Germline V gives CDR1 MDHEN, CDR2 SYDVKM. The CDR3 spans 15 residues. CDR3 loop: CASSLRTGGEQPQHF. The DNA of the CDR3 is TGTGCCAGCAGTCTCCGGACAGGGGGTGAGCAGCCCCAGCATTTT.

The chain employs TRBV4-1 and TRBJ2-5, with no clear D. This CDR3 comprises 13 residues. The V end was cut by 1 base, the J end by 2 bases, with 5 bases between. Germline V gives CDR1 MGHRA, CDR2 YSYEKL. CDR3 region: CASSQVFQETQYF. In DNA, the CDR3 is TGCGCCAGCAGCCAAGTTTTTCAAGAGACCCAGTACTTC.

V is TRBV5-1 and J is TRBJ2-1; D is possibly TRBD1 (5 bases). The length of the CDR3 is 16 residues. Per the germline V gene, CDR1 is SGHRS and CDR2 is YFSETQ. Trimming cost V 4 bases and J 2 bases, with 16 bases left between them. The CDR3 nucleotides are TGCGCCAGCAGCCCCCAAGTGCAGGGCCCCTACAATGAGCAGTTCTTC. It specifies CASSPQVQGPYNEQFF.

The chain recombines TRBV4-2 with TRBJ2-3; D is ambiguous. V was cut by 6 bases and J by 5 bases, with 12 bases left in between. CDR1 and CDR2 from the germline V gene are LGHNA and YNFKEQ. This CDR3 has 13 residues. In DNA, the CDR3 is TGTGCCAGCAGGCCAAAGGGTATAGATACGCAGTATTTT. It is translated as CASRPKGIDTQYF.

This chain uses TRBV5-4 with TRBJ2-1, with TRBD1 matching 7 bases. With V trimmed by 0 bases and J by 8 bases, 8 bases remained unmatched. This CDR3 is 15 amino acids long. CDR1 and CDR2 (germline): SGHNT, YYREEE (reference sequence). The CDR3 DNA follows: TGTGCCAGCAGCTTGGTCCCGGCAGGGGGAGATGAGCAGTTCTTC. It yields the protein CASSLVPAGGDEQFF.

The chain combines TRBV5-4 with TRBJ2-3, with 10 positions matching TRBD2. Germline V gene data show CDR1 as SGHNT and CDR2 as YYREEE (reference sequence). This CDR3 has 17 residues. After removal of 2 bases from V and 0 bases from J, the junction contained 6 bases not matched to a gene. The CDR3 loop is CASSLGGLAASTDTQYF. The CDR3 bases are TGTGCCAGCAGCTTAGGTGGACTAGCGGCTAGCACAGATACGCAGTATTTT.

This chain joins TRBV7-2 and TRBJ2-1, with unresolved D. From germline, CDR1 is SGHTA and CDR2 FQGNSA. V gave up 4 bases and J gave up 10 bases, with 8 bases separating them. CDR3 length: 11 amino acids. The CDR3 protein is CASSYEVEQFF. In DNA form, the CDR3 reads TGTGCCAGCAGCTACGAGGTAGAGCAGTTCTTC.

V is TRBV5-4 and J is TRBJ1-2; possible D gene TRBD1, 6 bases. CDR1 SGHNT and CDR2 YYREEE come from the germline V gene (reference sequence). V lost 4 bases to trimming and J lost 7 bases, with 14 bases between them. The CDR3 contains 13 residues. CDR3 sequence: CASSRSPGVGYTF. CDR3 in DNA: TGTGCCAGCAGCCGCTCCCCAGGGGTTGGCTACACCTTC.

This chain connects TRBV7-2 to TRBJ2-2, with D perhaps TRBD1 (5 bases). Germline loops: CDR1 SGHTA, CDR2 FQGNSA. Trimming cost V 2 bases and J 7 bases, with 17 bases left between them. The CDR3 length is 16 residues. Here the CDR3 DNA reads TGTGCCAGCAGCTTAAATCCCGTGTGGCAGGGCGGGGAGCTGTTTTTT. It translates to CASSLNPVWQGGELFF.

J is TRBJ2-3 and V is TRBV6-1, with D possibly TRBD1 on 5 matching bases. V lost 5 bases and J 10 bases, leaving 16 bases between the germline ends. The CDR3 length is 13 residues. Germline V lookup: CDR1 MNHNS, CDR2 SASEGT. CDR3 sequence: CASSRQPTSSQYF. The CDR3 DNA follows: TGTGCCAGCAGTCGACAGCCTACCTCCTCGCAGTATTTT.

The chain has TRBV12-5 and TRBJ2-4; 7 bases map to TRBD1. Germline values: CDR1 LGHNT, CDR2 FRNRAP. The CDR3 consists of 19 residues. The junction had 21 bases not matched to a gene; V was cut back by 10 bases and J by 0 bases. The CDR3 is CAIGFRHHPGQRAKNIQYF. The CDR3 region has the DNA TGTGCTATCGGTTTCCGCCATCACCCGGGACAGAGAGCCAAAAACATTCAGTACTTC.

J is TRBJ1-2 and V is TRBV7-9; D is unresolved. Germline V CDR1 and CDR2: SEHNR, FQNEAQ (reference sequence). CDR3 size: 13 residues. V was trimmed by 3 bases and J by 4 bases, leaving 9 bases between them. CDR3 protein: CASSFGSFYGYTF. The CDR3 region has the DNA TGTGCCAGCAGCTTTGGCAGTTTCTATGGCTACACCTTC.

The chain is built from TRBV6-5 and TRBJ1-5; D uncertain. This CDR3 spans 13 amino acids. CDR1 and CDR2 from the germline V gene are MNHEY and SVGAGI. With 2 bases removed from V and 8 bases from J, the gap between germline ends came to 10 bases. This chain's CDR3 is CASSYEISEPQHF. CDR3 nucleotides: TGTGCCAGCAGTTACGAGATAAGTGAGCCCCAGCATTTT.

CDR3 nucleotide sequence: TGTGCCAGCAGCGTAGGTGGGCTAGCGAAGAACACCGGGGAGCTGTTTTTT. Its translation: CASSVGGLAKNTGELFF. This sequence joins TRBV9 and TRBJ2-2; weak D call: TRBD2 (6 bases). CDR1 is SGDLS and CDR2 is YYNGEE in the germline V gene. Between the trimmed V and J ends, which lost 0 bases and 1 base, there was a span of 13 bases. CDR3 length: 17 amino acids.

The rearrangement joins TRBV7-2 to TRBJ2-1; 12 nucleotides agree with TRBD2. Germline lookup yields CDR1 SGHTA and CDR2 FQGNSA. The V gene end was trimmed by 0 bases and the J gene end by 13 bases; junction bases not matched to a gene: 7. This CDR3 has 15 residues. Written as DNA, the CDR3 is TGTGCCAGCAGCTTAGCCCAGCTAGCGGGAGGGAATCAGTTCTTC. Translating it yields CASSLAQLAGGNQFF. Looking up the rest from reference TRBV7-2 and TRBJ2-1 gives the full variable domain: GAGVSQSPSNKVTEKGKDVELRCDPISGHTALYWYRQSLGQGLEFLIYFQGNSAPDKSGLPSDRFSAERTGGSVSTLTIQRTQQEDSAVYLCASSLAQLAGGNQFFGPGTRLTVL.

The V gene is TRBV11-2, the J gene TRBJ2-7, with 9 bases aligning to TRBD2. CDR1 and CDR2 from the germline V gene are SGHAT and FQNNGV. The junction had 9 bases not matched to a gene; V was cut back by 7 bases and J by 2 bases. The CDR3 length is 15 residues. The CDR3 sequence: CASTRAIAGAYEQYF. CDR3 nucleotides: TGTGCCAGCACTCGGGCTATAGCGGGAGCCTACGAGCAGTACTTC.

The V and J genes are TRBV6-1 and TRBJ2-3; D is possibly TRBD1 (5 bases). V lost 6 bases and J lost 0, with 13 bases in between. The CDR3 contains 15 residues. Germline CDR1 MNHNS, CDR2 SASEGT. The CDR3 spells CASSREWTSTDTQYF. CDR3 nucleotide sequence: TGTGCCAGCAGCCGTGAATGGACAAGCACAGATACGCAGTATTTT.

The chain joins TRBV5-1 to TRBJ2-3; 8 positions match TRBD2. This CDR3 is 16 amino acids long. Germline V CDR1 and CDR2: SGHRS, YFSETQ. J lost 0 bases, V lost 2 bases, and 5 bases had no gene match. CDR3 residues: CASSLGASGSTDTQYF. The CDR3 DNA follows: TGCGCCAGCAGCTTAGGTGCTAGCGGGAGCACAGATACGCAGTATTTT.

A word on this clone: A junction end diverges from the germline sequence, so it may reflect a read error. This chain connects TRBV7-7 to TRBJ1-1; D ambiguous. Germline assignment: CDR1 SSHAT and CDR2 FNYEAQ (reference sequence). The length of the CDR3 is 13 residues. Here the CDR3 DNA reads TGTGCTAGCAGCTTCAGAGAGAACACTGAAGCTTTCTTT. This sequence encodes CASSFRENTEAFF.

This chain uses TRBV28 with TRBJ2-5; D perhaps matches TRBD2 (6 bases). This CDR3 comprises 14 residues. Deletions cut 1 base from V and 4 bases from J, with 10 bases between. From germline, CDR1 is MDHEN and CDR2 SYDVKM. In DNA, the CDR3 is TGTGCCAGCAGTTTATCAGGCGGGATAGAGACCCAGTACTTC. This encodes CASSLSGGIETQYF.

CDR3 coding DNA: TGTGCCAGCAGCTCCTGGGGGGCCGGAGATACGCAGTATTTT. It encodes CASSSWGAGDTQYF. The rearrangement uses TRBV5-5 and TRBJ2-3; D tentatively reads TRBD1 or TRBD2 (6 bases each). Looked up from germline, CDR1 is SGHKS and CDR2 is YYEKEE (reference sequence). Trimming left V 3 bases short and J 5 bases short, with 13 bases between. The CDR3 is 14 residues long. Full variable domain (outside the CDR3, taken from reference TRBV5-5 and TRBJ2-3): DAGVTQSPTHLIKTRGQQVTLRCSPISGHKSVSWYQQVLGQGPQFIFQYYEKEERGRGNFPDRFSARQFPNYSSELNVNALLLGDSALYLCASSSWGAGDTQYFGPGTRLTVL.

The V gene is TRBV6-5, the J gene TRBJ1-5, with D perhaps TRBD1 (5 bases). Germline-derived CDR1 and CDR2 are MNHEY and SVGAGI. CDR3 length: 15 residues. V lost 2 bases, J lost 6 bases, and 14 bases lay in between. The CDR3 DNA sequence: TGTGCCAGCAGTTACGCGGGGCAGGGCCGTCAGCCCCAGCATTTT. As protein: CASSYAGQGRQPQHF.